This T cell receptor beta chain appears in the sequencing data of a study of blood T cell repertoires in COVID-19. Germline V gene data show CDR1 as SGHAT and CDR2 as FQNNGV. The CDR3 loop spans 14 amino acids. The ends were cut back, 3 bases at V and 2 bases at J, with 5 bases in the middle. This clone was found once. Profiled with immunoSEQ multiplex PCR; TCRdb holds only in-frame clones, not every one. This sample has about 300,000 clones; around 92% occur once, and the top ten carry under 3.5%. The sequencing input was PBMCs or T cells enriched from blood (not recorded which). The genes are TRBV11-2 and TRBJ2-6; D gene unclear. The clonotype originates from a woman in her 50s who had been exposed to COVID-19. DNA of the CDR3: TGTGCCAGCAGCTTGAGAGCTGGGGCCAACGTCCTGACTTTC. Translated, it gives CASSLRAGANVLTF.